Listed below are T cell receptor beta chains from one sample, sequenced in a study of blood T cell repertoires in COVID-19. Assay: immunoSEQ multiplex PCR; the TCRdb copy retains only in-frame clones and omits some. Of around 250,000 clones listed, roughly 80% are singletons. The sequenced sample was peripheral blood. Receptors originate from a woman aged 18-29 years with acute or convalescent COVID-19. CDR3s include the opening cysteine and the closing phenylalanine or tryptophan. A D gene is named only where the DNA matches it firmly. Only part of the rows carry a size: once, few, many, or a class if the clone is expanded.

D,size,V,J,CDR3,DNA
TRBD1,-,TRBV5-8,TRBJ1-6,CASSTPTGATNSPLHF,TGTGCCAGCAGCACCCCGACAGGGGCCACTAATTCACCCCTCCACTTT
-,-,TRBV28,TRBJ1-6,CASSLSTGNNSPLHF,TGTGCCAGCAGTTTATCAACAGGGAACAATTCACCCCTCCACTTT
-,-,TRBV7-2,TRBJ2-3,CASSSGRGQADTQYF,TGTGCCAGCAGCTCGGGCCGGGGTCAGGCAGATACGCAGTATTTT
-,once,TRBV5-1,TRBJ2-1,CASSAYNEQFF,TGCGCCAGCAGCGCGTACAATGAGCAGTTCTTC
TRBD1,-,TRBV7-9,TRBJ2-1,CASSLGDRARNNEQFF,TGTGCCAGCAGCTTGGGGGACAGGGCACGTAACAATGAGCAGTTCTTC
TRBD2,-,TRBV6-2/TRBV6-3,TRBJ2-3,CASSPVASGRETQYF,TGTGCCAGCAGTCCGGTGGCTAGCGGGAGAGAGACGCAGTATTTT
-,-,TRBV11-2,TRBJ2-6,CASSRRIPGANVLTF,TGTGCCAGCAGCCGCAGGATCCCTGGGGCCAACGTCCTGACTTTC
-,-,TRBV12-3/TRBV12-4,TRBJ1-6,CASSLLENSPLHF,TGTGCCAGCAGTTTACTAGAAAATTCACCCCTCCACTTT
-,-,TRBV2,TRBJ2-2,CASIPDAALRPGELFF,TGTGCCAGCATTCCTGACGCGGCTCTACGGCCCGGGGAGCTGTTTTTT
TRBD2,-,TRBV4-3,TRBJ2-1,CASSSDTGGDYSYNEQFF,TGCGCCAGCAGCTCGGACACGGGTGGGGACTACTCCTACAATGAGCAGTTCTTC
TRBD1,once,TRBV5-1,TRBJ1-2,CASSLKGQGMPYGYTF,TGCGCCAGCAGCTTGAAGGGACAGGGGATGCCCTATGGCTACACCTTC
-,-,TRBV7-2,TRBJ1-2,CASSLESGADYGYTF,TGTGCCAGCAGCTTAGAGTCAGGGGCCGACTATGGCTACACCTTC
-,-,TRBV28,TRBJ2-7,CASSFSGLLFYEQYF,TGTGCCAGCAGTTTTTCAGGGCTGCTTTTCTACGAGCAGTACTTC
-,-,TRBV4-3,TRBJ1-5,CASSQGQNQPQHF,TGCGCCAGCAGCCAAGGACAAAATCAGCCCCAGCATTTT
TRBD2,-,TRBV2,TRBJ2-2,CASSSPGGRGTGELFF,TGTGCCAGCAGTTCCCCCGGCGGGAGAGGCACCGGGGAGCTGTTTTTT
-,-,TRBV29-1,TRBJ2-1,CSVERVAGNEQFF,TGCAGCGTTGAGAGAGTAGCTGGCAATGAGCAGTTCTTC
-,-,TRBV12-3/TRBV12-4,TRBJ2-6,CASTLSGANVLTF,TGTGCCAGCACCCTCTCTGGGGCCAACGTCCTGACTTTC
TRBD2,-,TRBV2,TRBJ2-1,CASKSEAGTSGRSESYNEQFF,TGTGCCAGCAAATCCGAAGCCGGGACTAGCGGGAGAAGTGAGTCCTACAATGAGCAGTTCTTC
TRBD2,few,TRBV27,TRBJ2-7,CASSLMSGGPREQYF,TGTGCCAGCAGTTTAATGTCGGGAGGGCCGCGCGAGCAGTACTTC
TRBD2,-,TRBV4-3,TRBJ2-5,CASSQESSQLADTPSGETQYF,TGCGCCAGCAGCCAAGAATCATCGCAACTAGCGGACACCCCAAGTGGGGAGACCCAGTACTTC
TRBD1,-,TRBV27,TRBJ1-5,CASRTGTDSNQPQHF,TGTGCCAGCAGAACCGGGACAGATAGCAATCAGCCCCAGCATTTT
TRBD2,-,TRBV28,TRBJ2-5,CASNYVAGLAGQETQYF,TGTGCCAGCAACTACGTAGCTGGACTAGCGGGGCAAGAGACCCAGTACTTC